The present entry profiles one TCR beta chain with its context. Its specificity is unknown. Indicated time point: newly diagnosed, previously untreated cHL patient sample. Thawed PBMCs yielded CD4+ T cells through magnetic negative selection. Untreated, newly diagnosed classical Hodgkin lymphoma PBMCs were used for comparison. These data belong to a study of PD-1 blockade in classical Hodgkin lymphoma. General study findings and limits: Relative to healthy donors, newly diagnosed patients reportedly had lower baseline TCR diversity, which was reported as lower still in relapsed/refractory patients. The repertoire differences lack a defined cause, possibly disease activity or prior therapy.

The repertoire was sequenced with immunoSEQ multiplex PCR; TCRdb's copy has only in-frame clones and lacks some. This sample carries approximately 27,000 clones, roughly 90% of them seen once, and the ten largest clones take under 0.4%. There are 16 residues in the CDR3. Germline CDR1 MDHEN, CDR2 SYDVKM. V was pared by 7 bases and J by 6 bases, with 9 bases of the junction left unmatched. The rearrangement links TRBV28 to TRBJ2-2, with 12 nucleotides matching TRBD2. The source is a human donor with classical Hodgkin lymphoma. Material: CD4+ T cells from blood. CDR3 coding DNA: TGTGCCAGCAAGACTAGCGGGAGAGGTCGGGCCGGGGAGCTGTTTTTT. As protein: CASKTSGRGRAGELFF.